This TCR beta chain was recovered during a study of T cell repertoires in ileal Crohn's disease. Sequenced by immunoSEQ multiplex PCR; TCRdb stores in-frame clones only, minus some. The sample consists of some 4,500 clones, around 78% of them appearing once. Per germline, CDR1 SGHRS and CDR2 YFSETQ. V lost 4 bases and J lost 9; bases outside the gene matches: 11. This CDR3 has 15 amino acids. This chain links TRBV5-1 with TRBJ2-1; 9 bases fit TRBD1. The sample consisted of ileal tissue. This sequence originates from an adult with Crohn's disease. The CDR3 DNA sequence: TGCGCCAGCAGCACGGGACAGGGCGATGGGGGTGAGCAGTTCTTC. Residues: CASSTGQGDGGEQFF.